These 23 T cell receptor beta chains share one sample of origin, sequenced in a study of blood T cell repertoires in COVID-19. Generated by immunoSEQ multiplex PCR, the TCRdb table keeps only in-frame clones and is missing some. The profile shows roughly 59,000 clones, 60% to 80% of them singletons. Source material: peripheral blood. All receptors come from a man older than 75 with acute or convalescent COVID-19.

The genes are TRBV29-1 and TRBJ1-1; D may be TRBD1 (5 bases). With 4 bases removed from V and 7 bases from J, the gap between germline ends came to 10 bases. Germline V gene sequence: CDR1 SQVTM, CDR2 ANQGSEA. This CDR3 is 11 amino acids long. In nucleotides, the CDR3 is TGCAGCGTTGCGCGGGGCCTTGAAGCTTTCTTT. Its translation is CSVARGLEAFF.

This chain connects TRBV6-2 or TRBV6-3 to TRBJ2-1; 11 bases fit TRBD1. The trim removed 4 bases at V and 9 bases at J, leaving 5 bases unmatched. The CDR3 extends over 14 amino acids. CDR1 is MNHEY, CDR2 SVGEGT, per germline. The CDR3 is CASSSDRGLGEQFF. CDR3 nucleotides: TGTGCCAGCAGTTCGGACAGGGGGCTAGGTGAGCAGTTCTTC.

The genes are TRBV18 and TRBJ1-1; weak D call: TRBD1 (5 bases). The CDR3 covers 13 residues. Trimming pared 6 bases from V and 4 bases from J, leaving 12 bases between. CDR1 is KGHSH and CDR2 is LQKENI in the germline V gene. CDR3 nucleotide sequence: TGTGCCAGCTCCGCCCAGGGCGGCACTGAAGCTTTCTTT. Residues: CASSAQGGTEAFF.

CDR3 in DNA: TGTGCCAGTAGTCAGAAGACTAGCGGGAAATCCTACGAGCAGTACTTC. Its translation is CASSQKTSGKSYEQYF. The chain is built from TRBV19 and TRBJ2-7; 11 bases are shared with TRBD2. J gave up 1 base and V 5 bases, and 7 bases lay outside the gene matches. Germline lookup yields CDR1 LNHDA and CDR2 SQIVND (reference sequence). CDR3 length equals 16 residues.

This clone was detected only a few times. The chain couples TRBV6-2 or TRBV6-3 to TRBJ2-7; 8 bases agree with TRBD1. V was pared by 2 bases and J by 3 bases, with 3 bases of the junction left unmatched. The germline V gene has CDR1 MNHEY and CDR2 SVGEGT. CDR3 size: 14 residues. The CDR3 DNA is TGTGCCAGCAGTTACACGGACAGGGACTACGAGCAGTACTTC. The encoded protein is CASSYTDRDYEQYF.

The rearrangement links TRBV9 to TRBJ2-1; 7 bases fit TRBD1. V gave up 0 bases and J gave up 4 bases; unmatched junction bases: 4. The CDR3 length is 15 residues. Germline CDR1 is SGDLS and CDR2 is YYNGEE. The CDR3 loop is CASSVVPGGYNEQFF. In nucleotides, the CDR3 is TGTGCCAGCAGCGTAGTTCCAGGGGGATACAATGAGCAGTTCTTC. The variable domain in full, completed from reference TRBV9 and TRBJ2-1, reads DSGVTQTPKHLITATGQRVTLRCSPRSGDLSVYWYQQSLDQGLQFLIQYYNGEERAKGNILERFSAQQFPDLHSELNLSSLELGDSALYFCASSVVPGGYNEQFFGPGTRLTVL.

The chain couples TRBV10-1 to TRBJ1-5; D gene unclear. Germline values: CDR1 WNHNN, CDR2 SYGVQD (reference sequence). The V end lost 4 bases, the J end lost 1 base, and 5 bases lay between the germline ends. The CDR3 loop spans 13 amino acids. The chain's CDR3 is CASSGASNQPQHF. The CDR3 nucleotides are TGCGCCAGCAGTGGGGCCAGCAATCAGCCCCAGCATTTT.

The rearrangement joins TRBV20-1 to TRBJ2-2; 14 bases match TRBD2. V lost 3 bases and J lost 3; bases outside the gene matches: 6. The CDR3 is 17 residues long. The germline gives CDR1 DFQATT, CDR2 SNEGSKA (reference sequence). CDR3 sequence (DNA): TGCAGTGCTAGTCCGGGACTAGCGGGAGCGGACACCGGGGAGCTGTTTTTT. Translating gives CSASPGLAGADTGELFF.

The J gene is TRBJ2-5, the V gene TRBV3-1 (or the pseudogene TRBV3-2); 10 nucleotides agree with TRBD2. CDR1 and CDR2 from the germline V gene are LGHDT and YNNKEL (reference sequence). V gave up 5 bases and J gave up 4 bases; unmatched junction bases: 10. This CDR3 comprises 16 residues. The CDR3 region is CASSGSRSSGGETQYF. DNA for the CDR3: TGTGCCAGCAGCGGTTCCCGGTCTAGCGGGGGAGAGACCCAGTACTTC.

This chain joins TRBV7-9 and TRBJ1-4; 10 nucleotides agree with TRBD1. The CDR3 totals 13 residues. After removal of 11 bases from V and 5 bases from J, the junction contained 5 bases not matched to a gene. Germline CDR1 and CDR2: SEHNR and FQNEAQ (reference sequence). This chain's CDR3 is CAGWGQGNEKLFF. The CDR3 DNA is TGTGCCGGATGGGGACAGGGGAATGAAAAACTGTTTTTT.

The V gene is TRBV3-1 (or the pseudogene TRBV3-2), the J gene TRBJ2-3, with no clear D. V lost 1 base and J 6 bases, leaving 8 bases between the germline ends. Germline values: CDR1 LGHDT, CDR2 YNNKEL (reference sequence). The CDR3 runs to 13 residues. CDR3 nucleotide sequence: TGTGCCAGCAGCCAAGGGCCAGCGGATACGCAGTATTTT. Protein: CASSQGPADTQYF.

CDR3 residues: CAWTRRGGGRAYEQYF. CDR3 bases: TGTGCCTGGACTCGAAGAGGGGGCGGGAGGGCCTACGAGCAGTACTTC. The chain employs TRBV30 and TRBJ2-7; 9 bases map to TRBD2. V trimming: 4 bases; J trimming: 2 bases; junction bases outside the gene matches: 12. CDR1 and CDR2 (germline): GTSNPN, SVGIG (reference sequence). There are 16 residues in the CDR3. Combining the CDR3 with reference TRBV30 and TRBJ2-7 gives the whole variable domain SQTIHQWPATLVQPVGSPLSLECTVEGTSNPNLYWYRQAAGRGLQLLFYSVGIGQISSEVPQNLSASRPQDRQFILSSKKLLLSDSGFYLCAWTRRGGGRAYEQYFGPGTRLTVT.

V usage is TRBV5-6 and J usage is TRBJ2-1; D is uncertain. The germline V and J ends were trimmed by 4 bases and 0 bases, with 11 bases remaining between them. Per germline, CDR1 SGHDT and CDR2 YYEEEE. The CDR3 is made up of 15 amino acids. The CDR3 loop is CASSVSRSSYNEQFF. The CDR3 DNA reads TGTGCCAGCAGCGTGAGCCGATCCTCCTACAATGAGCAGTTCTTC.

The rearrangement uses TRBV30 and TRBJ2-1; 13 nucleotides line up with TRBD2. The CDR3 is made up of 14 amino acids. In germline, CDR1 is GTSNPN, CDR2 SVGIG (reference sequence). After removal of 7 bases from V and 6 bases from J, the junction contained 6 bases not matched to a gene. For the CDR3, the DNA is TGTGCCTTGAGACTAGCGGGAGGTACCAATGAGCAGTTCTTC. Translation gives CALRLAGGTNEQFF.

This clone showed up many times. The chain couples TRBV2 to TRBJ2-7, with 11 bases matching TRBD2. V was clipped by 5 bases and J by 6 bases; unmatched bases: 6. CDR1 is SNHLY and CDR2 is FYNNEI in the germline V gene. The CDR3 length is 14 residues. CDR3 sequence reads: CASSLLAGVAEQYF. CDR3 bases: TGTGCCAGCAGTCTACTAGCGGGAGTAGCCGAGCAGTACTTC. The entire variable domain, with the rest obtained from reference TRBV2 and TRBJ2-7, is as follows: EPEVTQTPSHQVTQMGQEVILRCVPISNHLYFYWYRQILGQKVEFLVSFYNNEISEKSEIFDDQFSVERPDGSNFTLKIRSTKLEDSAMYFCASSLLAGVAEQYFGPGTRLTVT.

This rearrangement joins TRBV6-6 to TRBJ2-6, with TRBD1 identical over 7 bases. CDR3 length: 16 residues. The germline V gene has CDR1 MNHNY and CDR2 SVGAGI (reference sequence). Trimming cost V 6 bases and J 4 bases; bases outside gene matches: 9. CDR3 region: CASSPMTGRGANVLTF. The CDR3 DNA reads as TGTGCCAGCAGCCCCATGACAGGGCGAGGGGCCAACGTCCTGACTTTC.

The chain recombines TRBV5-1 with TRBJ1-3; possibly TRBD1 for D (5 bases). Germline V gives CDR1 SGHRS, CDR2 YFSETQ. This CDR3 spans 17 amino acids. Deletions cut 3 bases from V and 4 bases from J, with 20 bases between. The CDR3 here is CASSSASMGLGGNTIYF. The CDR3 coding sequence is TGCGCCAGCAGCTCCGCGTCAATGGGGCTCGGAGGAAACACCATATATTTT.

Written as DNA, the CDR3 is TGTGCCAGCGGCCCGGCGGAGTGGACCCAGTACTTC. This codes for CASGPAEWTQYF. The genes are TRBV2 and TRBJ2-5, with D unclear. This CDR3 has 12 residues. V gave up 8 bases and J gave up 7 bases, with 14 bases separating them. Germline lookup yields CDR1 SNHLY and CDR2 FYNNEI.

In this sample, this clone turned up once. The chain recombines TRBV29-1 with TRBJ2-3; D is uncertain. Germline V gene lookup returns CDR1 SQVTM and CDR2 ANQGSEA. This CDR3 has 13 amino acids. The V and J ends lost 7 bases and 7 bases respectively, with 18 bases between them. The CDR3 DNA reads as TGCAGCGCCCGCTCGGGTTCTGAGAATACGCAGTATTTT. This translates into CSARSGSENTQYF.

This chain links TRBV12-3 or TRBV12-4 with TRBJ2-1, with a weak D call TRBD2 (5 bases). V was clipped by 8 bases and J by 7 bases, with 12 bases between them. This CDR3 is built from 12 residues. CDR3 sequence (DNA): TGTGCCAGCTCCCGTACGGGAAATGAGCAGTTCTTC. Amino acids: CASSRTGNEQFF.

V is TRBV15 and J is TRBJ2-1; D possibly corresponds to TRBD1 (5 bases). V lost 4 bases to trimming and J lost 7 bases, with 11 bases between them. The CDR3 length is 13 residues. CDR1 and CDR2 (germline): LNHNV, YYDKDF (reference sequence). The CDR3 DNA sequence: TGTGCCACCAGCACGGACACGGAGAATGAGCAGTTCTTC. Its protein is CATSTDTENEQFF.

V usage is TRBV5-6 and J usage is TRBJ2-6, with a possible D match to TRBD2 (7 bases). The CDR3 contains 17 residues. CDR1 and CDR2 from the germline V gene are SGHDT and YYEEEE. V was pared by 5 bases and J by 0 bases, with 15 bases between. The DNA of the CDR3 is TGTGCCAGCAGGGGCGGGGGCCCGAGCTCTGGGGCCAACGTCCTGACTTTC. The encoded protein is CASRGGGPSSGANVLTF.

The chain links TRBV3-1 (or the pseudogene TRBV3-2) to TRBJ2-5; 9 positions match TRBD1. CDR3 length: 20 residues. J lost 1 base, V lost 1 base, and 16 bases had no gene match. In germline, CDR1 is LGHDT, CDR2 YNNKEL (reference sequence). The CDR3 loop reads CASSQVFPGTGLRLQETQYF. In nucleotides, the CDR3 is TGTGCCAGCAGCCAAGTTTTTCCCGGGACAGGGTTAAGGCTCCAAGAGACCCAGTACTTC.